What follows is one TCR beta chain and its context. The data were taken from a study of Graves' ophthalmopathy and Graves' hyperthyroidism. The germline CDR1 and CDR2 sequences are SGHTA and FQGTGA. The CDR3 sequence is 13 residues long. RNA transcripts were the template, and TCR beta CDR3 regions were amplified from them. A first-round RT-PCR used HTBI primers, followed by a second-round multiplex PCR. A single record per CDR3 protein comes from TCRdb applying MiXCR to the multiplex PCR reads. The sample lists 560,000 or so distinct CDR3 sequences, roughly 40% occurring once. The sequenced material came from peripheral blood or thyroid tissue (not recorded which). V and J are TRBV7-3 and TRBJ2-7, with TRBD1 matching 7 bases. The end of the DNA aligns better with TRBJ2-1, so the J call may be wrong. This clonotype originated in an adult man with Graves' hyperthyroidism. CDR3 loop: CASSLPDRDEQFF. Here the CDR3 DNA reads TGTGCCAGCAGCTTACCCGACAGGGACGAGCAGTTCTTC.